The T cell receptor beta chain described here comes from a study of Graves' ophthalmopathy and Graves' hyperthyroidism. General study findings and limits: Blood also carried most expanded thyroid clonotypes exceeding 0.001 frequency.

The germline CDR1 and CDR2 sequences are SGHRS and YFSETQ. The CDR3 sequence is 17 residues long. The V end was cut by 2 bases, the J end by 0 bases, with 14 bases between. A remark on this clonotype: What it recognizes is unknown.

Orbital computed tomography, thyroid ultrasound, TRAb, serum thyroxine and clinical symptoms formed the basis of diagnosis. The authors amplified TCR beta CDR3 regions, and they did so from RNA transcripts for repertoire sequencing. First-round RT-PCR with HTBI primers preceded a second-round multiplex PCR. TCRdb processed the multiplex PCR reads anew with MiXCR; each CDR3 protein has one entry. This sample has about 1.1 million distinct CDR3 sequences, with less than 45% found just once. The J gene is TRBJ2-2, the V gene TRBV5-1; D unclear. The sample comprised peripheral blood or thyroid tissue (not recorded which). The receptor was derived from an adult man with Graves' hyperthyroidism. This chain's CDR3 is CASSLFGRVANTGELFF. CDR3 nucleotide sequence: TGCGCCAGCAGCTTATTCGGCCGTGTCGCGAACACCGGGGAGCTGTTTTTT.